This TCR beta chain is from a study of T cells after yellow fever vaccination. About the study: Fractions of limited cellularity were prepared by means of SMART-Seq v4 Ultra Low Input. General observations from the study: The bulk population could contribute abundant contaminating clonotypes to FACS-sorted repertoires. Once the booster was given, most primary-vaccination clones reappeared, at around 95% for CD4 and more than 85% for CD8.

As regards this clonotype: Its antigen remains unknown.

The CDR3 totals 17 residues. CDR1 is SGHAT and CDR2 is FQNNGV in the germline V gene. Trimming pared 5 bases from V and 3 bases from J, leaving 20 bases between. For TCR, cDNA came from 5'RACE template switching, which added a universal primer site and UMIs. TCRdb re-called the 5' RACE reads through MiXCR, storing one row per CDR3 protein. The data contain some 240,000 distinct CDR3 sequences, about 5.2% of them singletons. The source material was CD4+ T cells sorted from PBMCs, sampled on the day of the yellow fever booster vaccination. The chain couples TRBV11-2 to TRBJ2-1; D is tentatively TRBD1 or TRBD2 (5 bases each). This sequence was found in a man between 18 and 29 years old who received the YFV17D yellow fever vaccine. The CDR3 protein is CASSQPGRRIDYNEQFF. For the CDR3, the DNA is TGTGCCAGCAGCCAACCGGGACGTAGAATAGACTACAATGAGCAGTTCTTC.